Listed here are 10 T cell receptor beta chains from one sample, sequenced in a study of blood T cell repertoires in COVID-19. Using immunoSEQ multiplex PCR, the repertoire was profiled, and TCRdb retains in-frame clones only, with some absent. Among 190,000 or so clones, approximately 85% were seen once, and the ten largest hold approximately 9.8%. The sequenced sample consisted of peripheral blood. These receptors originate from a woman aged 80 or over with acute or convalescent COVID-19.

This chain joins TRBV5-5 and TRBJ1-1; unclear D gene. The V end was cut by 2 bases, the J end by 1 base, with 6 bases between. Looked up from germline, CDR1 is SGHKS and CDR2 is YYEKEE (reference sequence). CDR3 length equals 13 residues. This CDR3 reads CASSFRQNTEAFF. In DNA, the CDR3 is TGTGCCAGCAGCTTTCGACAGAACACTGAAGCTTTCTTT.

This clone appeared once. This chain uses TRBV6-2 or TRBV6-3 with TRBJ1-1, with TRBD1 as a possible D gene (6 bases). CDR1 and CDR2 (germline): MNHEY, SVGEGT. This CDR3 is 17 amino acids long. V was pared by 2 bases and J by 2 bases, with 18 bases between. The CDR3 bases are TGTGCCAGCAGTTACGACCCCCTAGGACAGCCAAACACTGAAGCTTTCTTT. Translating it yields CASSYDPLGQPNTEAFF.

The rearrangement uses TRBV3-1 (or the pseudogene TRBV3-2) and TRBJ2-7; 11 bases map to TRBD2. After removal of 4 bases from V and 5 bases from J, the junction contained 7 bases not matched to a gene. The germline gives CDR1 LGHDT, CDR2 YNNKEL (reference sequence). CDR3 length: 15 amino acids. CDR3 sequence reads: CASSRIAGGPHEQYF. For the CDR3, the DNA is TGTGCCAGCAGCCGAATAGCGGGGGGGCCCCACGAGCAGTACTTC.

V gene TRBV5-6 combines with J gene TRBJ1-2; D gene ambiguous. Germline V CDR1 and CDR2: SGHDT, YYEEEE. The CDR3 spans 13 residues. V shed 6 bases and J shed 4 bases, with 13 bases lying between them. CDR3 residues: CASIPAGFYGYTF. The DNA for the CDR3 is TGTGCCAGCATCCCGGCGGGGTTCTATGGCTACACCTTC.

The rearrangement links TRBV7-2 to TRBJ2-7; TRBD1 matches 9 bases. The V segment lost 6 bases and the J segment 6 bases; nucleotides outside the gene matches: 6. The CDR3 loop spans 13 amino acids. Germline V CDR1 and CDR2: SGHTA, FQGNSA. CDR3: CASSLTGGGEQYF. DNA for the CDR3: TGTGCCAGCAGTTTAACAGGGGGCGGCGAGCAGTACTTC. Combining the CDR3 with reference TRBV7-2 and TRBJ2-7 gives the whole variable domain GAGVSQSPSNKVTEKGKDVELRCDPISGHTALYWYRQSLGQGLEFLIYFQGNSAPDKSGLPSDRFSAERTGGSVSTLTIQRTQQEDSAVYLCASSLTGGGEQYFGPGTRLTVT.

The chain combines TRBV10-3 with TRBJ2-2, with 7 bases that match TRBD2. The CDR3 runs 15 residues. The germline CDR1 and CDR2 sequences are ENHRY and SYGVKD. Losses at the gene ends were 5 bases for V and 1 base for J; bases not matched to a gene: 4. CDR3 nucleotide sequence: TGTGCCATCAGTCCGGGACTACTGAACACCGGGGAGCTGTTTTTT. It encodes CAISPGLLNTGELFF.

The rearrangement joins TRBV19 to TRBJ2-1; possible D gene TRBD2, 7 bases. Germline values: CDR1 LNHDA, CDR2 SQIVND (reference sequence). This CDR3 is built from 17 residues. V was clipped by 5 bases and J by 4 bases, with 21 bases between them. The CDR3 coding sequence is TGTGCCAGTAGTTCTCGGGGGGCGGGATCTTCTTACAATGAGCAGTTCTTC. This translates into CASSSRGAGSSYNEQFF.

This chain links TRBV6-4 with TRBJ1-1; D may be TRBD1 (6 bases). CDR1 and CDR2 (germline): MRHNA, SNTAGT. The V end lost 6 bases, the J end lost 4 bases, and 21 bases lay between the germline ends. There are 16 residues in the CDR3. CDR3 in amino acids: CASRERGGTGSTEAFF. Here the CDR3 DNA reads TGTGCCAGCAGGGAACGGGGGGGAACAGGGTCCACTGAAGCTTTCTTT.

The V call is TRBV6-6, the J call TRBJ2-5; D uncertain. CDR1 is MNHNY and CDR2 is SVGAGI in the germline V gene (reference sequence). Trimming pared 0 bases from V and 1 base from J, leaving 6 bases between. The CDR3 is 14 amino acids. DNA of the CDR3: TGTGCCAGCAGTTACTCGAGGCCCCAAGAGACCCAGTACTTC. Its protein product is CASSYSRPQETQYF.

The chain couples TRBV5-1 to TRBJ2-7; 10 positions match TRBD2. The junction had 8 bases not matched to a gene; V was cut back by 5 bases and J by 3 bases. The CDR3 loop spans 15 amino acids. CDR1 is SGHRS, CDR2 YFSETQ, per germline. Here the CDR3 DNA reads TGCGCCAGCAGAAAGCTAGCGGGGGACCTCTACGAGCAGTACTTC. This sequence encodes CASRKLAGDLYEQYF.